Following are 17 T cell receptor beta chains from one sample sequenced in a study of regulatory T cells in long-lasting Graves disease. Time point denoted: newly diagnosed GD, antithyroid drugs for less than 3 months. Generation of the TCR library employed RNA extracted from PBMCs. For TCR beta, libraries came from iRepertoire HTBI primers and Arm-PCR of CDR3 regions. One entry per CDR3 protein results from TCRdb running MiXCR on the multiplex PCR reads. Among 300,000 to 400,000 distinct CDR3 sequences listed, 16% were seen once. The same sample was also used in a study of T cells in Graves' hyperthyroidism and ophthalmopathy.

Material: peripheral blood mononuclear cells (PBMCs), obtained at new diagnosis, from a patient treated with antithyroid drugs. These receptors all stem from a man in his forties with Graves disease.

This clonotype has at least ten counts. The chain has TRBV11-1 and TRBJ2-1; 10 bases are shared with TRBD2. The CDR3 has 16 residues. Looked up from germline, CDR1 is SGHAT and CDR2 is FQDESV (reference sequence). With V trimmed by 1 base and J by 6 bases, 6 bases remained unmatched. This CDR3 reads CASSLEPAGGRNEQFF. The CDR3 coding sequence is TGTGCCAGCAGCTTAGAACCAGCGGGGGGGCGCAATGAGCAGTTCTTC.

This clonotype was observed many times. A read error is possible here, since a much larger clone lies one base away. The CDR3 region is CASSRRRQEAVEQFF. The DNA for the CDR3 is TGTGCCAGCAGCCGAAGAAGGCAGGAGGCGGTTGAGCAGTTCTTC. This chain links TRBV3-1 with TRBJ2-1; D may be TRBD2 (5 bases). The CDR3 spans 15 residues. V gave up 4 bases and J gave up 9 bases, with 19 bases separating them. Germline CDR1 is LGHDT and CDR2 is YNNKEL (reference sequence).

This clonotype was recorded at least ten times. The chain is built from TRBV6-1 and TRBJ2-7; the D gene could be TRBD1 or TRBD2 (6 bases each). Between the trimmed V and J ends, which lost 8 bases and 3 bases, there was a span of 14 bases. The germline CDR1 and CDR2 sequences are MNHNS and SASEGT. There are 13 residues in the CDR3. CDR3 loop: CASAGGQYYEQYF. CDR3 DNA sequence: TGTGCCAGCGCCGGGGGACAATACTACGAGCAGTACTTC.

In its sample, this clonotype was seen many times. The chain combines TRBV11-1 with TRBJ1-1; no clear D. This CDR3 region has 15 residues. Trimming pared 4 bases from V and 3 bases from J, leaving 15 bases between. CDR1 and CDR2 from the germline V gene are SGHAT and FQDESV (reference sequence). This chain's CDR3 is CASSWARAADTEAFF. The DNA of the CDR3 is TGTGCCAGCAGCTGGGCACGGGCAGCGGACACTGAAGCTTTCTTT. Drawing the rest from reference TRBV11-1 and TRBJ1-1, the complete variable domain is EAEVAQSPRYKITEKSQAVAFWCDPISGHATLYWYRQILGQGPELLVQFQDESVVDDSQLPKDRFSAERLKGVDSTLKIQPAELGDSAMYLCASSWARAADTEAFFGQGTRLTVV.

This clonotype was picked up many times. The V gene is TRBV6-2 or TRBV6-3, the J gene TRBJ2-7, with TRBD1 matching 8 bases. There are 14 residues in the CDR3. CDR1 is MNHEY and CDR2 is SVGEGT in the germline V gene. V lost 5 bases, J lost 3 bases, and 6 bases stayed unmatched. The CDR3: CASSEVGQGYEQYF. CDR3 coding DNA: TGTGCCAGCAGTGAAGTCGGACAGGGCTACGAGCAGTACTTC.

This clonotype was seen at least ten times. This chain connects TRBV6-1 to TRBJ2-5, with D tentatively TRBD2 (6 bases). This CDR3 comprises 14 residues. Germline CDR1 and CDR2: MNHNS and SASEGT. V shed 0 bases and J shed 5 bases, with 10 bases lying between them. CDR3 in amino acids: CASSEALSGETQYF. The CDR3 DNA follows: TGTGCCAGCAGTGAAGCTCTCAGCGGGGAGACCCAGTACTTC.

This clonotype occurred many times. The rearrangement joins TRBV5-1 to TRBJ2-3; D remains ambiguous. The V and J ends lost 1 base and 0 bases respectively, with 6 bases between them. Germline CDR1 is SGHRS and CDR2 is YFSETQ. The CDR3 is 14 residues long. The CDR3 here is CASSLPQSTDTQYF. The CDR3 nucleotides read TGCGCCAGCAGCTTGCCACAGAGCACAGATACGCAGTATTTT.

This clonotype was detected many times. The rearrangement links TRBV12-3 or TRBV12-4 to TRBJ1-6; 8 bases are a match to TRBD1. J gave up 9 bases and V 3 bases, and 4 bases lay outside the gene matches. The CDR3 is 14 amino acids. Here the CDR3 DNA reads TGTGCCAGCAGTTTTTCGCAGGGGGCTTCACCCCTCCACTTT. Its translation is CASSFSQGASPLHF.

This clonotype was recorded many times. V and J are TRBV18 and TRBJ2-2; D may match TRBD1 or TRBD2 (6 bases each). The CDR3 extends over 17 amino acids. CDR1 is KGHSH, CDR2 LQKENI, per germline. Trimming shortened V by 6 bases and J by 0 bases, and 17 bases separated the two germline ends. In nucleotides, the CDR3 is TGTGCCAGCTCTCAGCGTTCCGGGGGCGCGAACACCGGGGAGCTGTTTTTT. Protein product: CASSQRSGGANTGELFF.

This clonotype came up a few times. A far more abundant clone sits one base away, making this likely a read error. V and J are TRBV6-6 and TRBJ2-5; TRBD2 matches at 13 bases. This CDR3 is built from 16 residues. Germline-derived CDR1 and CDR2 are MNHNY and SVGAGI (reference sequence). The CDR3 loop is CASSYSTSGGQETQHF. The CDR3 DNA reads TGTGCCAGCAGTTACTCGACTAGCGGGGGGCAAGAGACCCAGCACTTC.

This rearrangement joins TRBV14 to TRBJ2-4; 13 positions match TRBD2. Germline V gene sequence: CDR1 SGHDN, CDR2 FVKESK. The CDR3 consists of 14 residues. With V trimmed by 4 bases and J by 11 bases, 5 bases remained unmatched. The CDR3 bases are TGTGCCAGCAGCCGGGGGACTAGCGGGGAATTTCAGTACTTC. Its protein is CASSRGTSGEFQYF.

This clonotype was detected many times. CDR3 loop: CASSYSTGPAYEQYF. CDR3 nucleotides: TGTGCCAGCAGTTACTCGACAGGGCCCGCCTACGAGCAGTACTTC. The chain links TRBV6-5 to TRBJ2-7; TRBD1 aligns across 7 bases. V was pared by 0 bases and J by 2 bases, with 4 bases of the junction left unmatched. This CDR3 spans 15 amino acids. The germline CDR1 and CDR2 sequences are MNHEY and SVGAGI.

This clonotype was observed at least ten times. The chain uses TRBV2 and TRBJ2-2, with 8 positions matching TRBD2. Germline CDR1 and CDR2: SNHLY and FYNNEI. J was trimmed by 7 bases and V by 9 bases; bases with no gene match: 10. The CDR3 has 14 residues. CDR3 in DNA: TGTGCCAGTGCGAGACTAGCGATTGACGGGGAGCTGTTTTTT. Amino acids: CASARLAIDGELFF.

At least ten counts were recorded for this clonotype. The chain has TRBV5-1 and TRBJ1-2, with 9 nucleotides matching TRBD1. Germline V gene lookup returns CDR1 SGHRS and CDR2 YFSETQ. CDR3 length: 15 amino acids. V lost 3 bases, J lost 4 bases, and 7 bases stayed unmatched. This chain's CDR3 is CASSSAGQGSYGYTF. The CDR3 nucleotides are TGCGCCAGCAGCTCCGCGGGACAGGGAAGCTATGGCTACACCTTC.

This clonotype was observed at least ten times. The chain uses TRBV4-1 and TRBJ2-7, with TRBD2 matching over 8 bases. V shed 1 base and J 4 bases; nucleotides not matched to a gene: 3. CDR1 MGHRA and CDR2 YSYEKL come from the germline V gene. CDR3 length: 14 residues. CDR3 nucleotide sequence: TGCGCCAGCAGCCAAGTCCGCGGGGGGTACGAGCAGTACTTC. Translated, it gives CASSQVRGGYEQYF.

Ten or more counts support this clonotype. This chain connects TRBV2 to TRBJ2-4, with 10 positions matching TRBD2. Looked up from germline, CDR1 is SNHLY and CDR2 is FYNNEI. The CDR3 contains 17 residues. V lost 2 bases and J lost 0; bases outside the gene matches: 4. The DNA for the CDR3 is TGTGCCAGCAGTGAAAGGGTAGCGGGGGGAGCCAAAAACATTCAGTACTTC. Translating it yields CASSERVAGGAKNIQYF.

The rearrangement links TRBV19 to TRBJ2-4; D uncertain. The CDR3 totals 15 residues. CDR1 is LNHDA, CDR2 SQIVND, per germline (reference sequence). Trimming stripped 3 bases from V and 0 bases from J, with 9 bases between. As DNA, the CDR3 is TGTGCCAGTAGTATGCGGTCAAAAGCCAAAAACATTCAGTACTTC. Translated: CASSMRSKAKNIQYF.